This TCR beta chain was captured in a study of cytomegalovirus exposure and HLA in healthy donors. The overall study: In an earlier analysis, 90 million to 130 million unique TCR beta sequences were found from 150 million to 200 million T cells.

The primer mix had 60 Vbeta and 13 Jbeta primers. The assay was immunoSEQ multiplex PCR, and TCRdb's table has in-frame clones only and misses some. The sample table sets out over 100,000 clones. Healthy bone marrow donors made up the cohort. The CDR3 is 15 amino acids. V lost 1 base, J lost 0 bases, and 8 bases lay in between. Germline V gene sequence: CDR1 SGDLS, CDR2 YYNGEE. The sequencing input was PBMCs. The receptor was derived from a man aged 18 to 29 in good health and CMV-seronegative. This chain links TRBV9 with TRBJ1-5; tentative D call: TRBD1 (6 bases). The CDR3 sequence: CASSVTGNSNQPQHF. The CDR3 nucleotides read TGTGCCAGCAGCGTAACAGGGAATAGCAATCAGCCCCAGCATTTT.